This T cell receptor (beta chain) was recorded in a study of cytomegalovirus exposure and HLA in healthy donors. General study results and limits: A list of roughly 180 TCR beta chains associated with cytomegalovirus was given.

The CDR3 loop spans 15 amino acids. With 5 bases clipped from V and 7 bases from J, the junction kept 6 bases outside the gene matches. The germline gives CDR1 SNHLY, CDR2 FYNNEI. On this clone: The antigen remains unidentified.

PCR involved 60 Vbeta and 13 Jbeta primers. Sequencing was performed with immunoSEQ multiplex PCR; in TCRdb, only in-frame clones are kept and a portion is missing. The table shows around 130,000 clones, with roughly four fifths occurring only once. Source material: PBMCs. This TCR was recovered from a woman in her late teens or twenties in good health and CMV-seronegative. This chain links TRBV2 with TRBJ2-1, with TRBD2 matching over 12 bases. The CDR3: CASSRTSGDLNEQFF. The CDR3, as DNA: TGTGCCAGCAGTAGGACTAGCGGGGATTTGAATGAGCAGTTCTTC.